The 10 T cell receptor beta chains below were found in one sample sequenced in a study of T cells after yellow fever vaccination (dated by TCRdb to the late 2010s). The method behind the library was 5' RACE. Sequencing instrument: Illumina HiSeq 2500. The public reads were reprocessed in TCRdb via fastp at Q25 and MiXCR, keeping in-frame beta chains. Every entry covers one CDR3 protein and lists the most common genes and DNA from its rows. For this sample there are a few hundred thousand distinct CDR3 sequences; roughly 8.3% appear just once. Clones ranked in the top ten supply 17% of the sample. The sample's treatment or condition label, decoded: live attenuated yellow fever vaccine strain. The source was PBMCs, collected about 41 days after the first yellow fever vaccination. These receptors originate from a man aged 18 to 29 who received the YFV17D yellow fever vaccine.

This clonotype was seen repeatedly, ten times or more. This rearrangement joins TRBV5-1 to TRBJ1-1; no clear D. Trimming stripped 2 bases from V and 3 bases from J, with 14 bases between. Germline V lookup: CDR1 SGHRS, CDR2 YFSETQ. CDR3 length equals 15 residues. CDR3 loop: CASSFESDGYTEAFF. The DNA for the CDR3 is TGCGCCAGCAGCTTCGAGAGTGACGGCTACACTGAAGCTTTCTTT.

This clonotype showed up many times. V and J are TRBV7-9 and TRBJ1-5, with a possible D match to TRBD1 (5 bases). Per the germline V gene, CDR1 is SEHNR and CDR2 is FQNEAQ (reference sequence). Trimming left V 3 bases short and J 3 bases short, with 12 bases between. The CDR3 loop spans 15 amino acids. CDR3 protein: CASSFTGDHNQPQHF. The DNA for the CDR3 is TGTGCCAGCAGCTTCACGGGGGATCACAATCAGCCCCAGCATTTT.

The CDR3 is CASSSRAIAQHF. The CDR3 DNA is TGTGCCAGTAGTTCTCGCGCTATCGCCCAGCATTTT. This chain uses TRBV19 with TRBJ1-5; no firm D call. The CDR3 has 12 residues. Per the germline V gene, CDR1 is LNHDA and CDR2 is SQIVND (reference sequence). Trimming removed 5 bases at V and 11 bases at J, with 13 bases between.

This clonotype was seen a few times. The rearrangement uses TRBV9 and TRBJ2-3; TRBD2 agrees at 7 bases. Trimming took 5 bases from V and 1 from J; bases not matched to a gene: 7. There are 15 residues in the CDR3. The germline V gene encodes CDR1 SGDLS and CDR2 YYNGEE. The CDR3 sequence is CASSKAGDGTDTQYF. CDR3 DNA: TGTGCCAGCAGTAAGGCGGGAGATGGCACAGATACGCAGTATTTT.

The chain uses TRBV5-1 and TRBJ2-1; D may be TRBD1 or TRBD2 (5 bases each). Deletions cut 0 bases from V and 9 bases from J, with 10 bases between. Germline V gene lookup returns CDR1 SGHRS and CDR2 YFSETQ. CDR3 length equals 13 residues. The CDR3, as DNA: TGCGCCAGCAGCTTGGCGTGGGGGAGTGAGCAGTTCTTC. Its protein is CASSLAWGSEQFF.

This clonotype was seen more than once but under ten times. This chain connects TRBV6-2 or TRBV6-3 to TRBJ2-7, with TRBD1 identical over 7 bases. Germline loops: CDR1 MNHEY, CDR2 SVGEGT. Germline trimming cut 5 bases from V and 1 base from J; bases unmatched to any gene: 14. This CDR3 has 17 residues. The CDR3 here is CASSPLLQTGISYEQYF. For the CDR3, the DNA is TGTGCCAGCAGTCCCCTTCTACAGACAGGGATTTCCTACGAGCAGTACTTC.

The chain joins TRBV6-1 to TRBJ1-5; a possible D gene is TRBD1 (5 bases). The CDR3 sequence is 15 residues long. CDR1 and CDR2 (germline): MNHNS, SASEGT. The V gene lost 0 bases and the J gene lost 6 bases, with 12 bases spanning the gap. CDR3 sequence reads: CASSEADAGSQPQHF. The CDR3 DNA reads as TGTGCCAGCAGTGAAGCCGACGCAGGGAGTCAGCCCCAGCATTTT.

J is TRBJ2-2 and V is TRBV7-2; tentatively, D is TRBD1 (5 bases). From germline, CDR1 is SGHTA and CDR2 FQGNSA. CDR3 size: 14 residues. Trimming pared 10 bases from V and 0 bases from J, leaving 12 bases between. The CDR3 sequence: CANYNRSNTGELFF. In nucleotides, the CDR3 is TGTGCCAACTATAACAGGTCGAACACCGGGGAGCTGTTTTTT.

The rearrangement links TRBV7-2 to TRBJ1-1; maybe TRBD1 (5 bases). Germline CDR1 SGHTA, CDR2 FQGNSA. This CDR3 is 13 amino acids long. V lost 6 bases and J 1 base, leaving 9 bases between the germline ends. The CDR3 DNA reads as TGTGCCAGCAGTTACAGGCGGAACACTGAAGCTTTCTTT. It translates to CASSYRRNTEAFF.

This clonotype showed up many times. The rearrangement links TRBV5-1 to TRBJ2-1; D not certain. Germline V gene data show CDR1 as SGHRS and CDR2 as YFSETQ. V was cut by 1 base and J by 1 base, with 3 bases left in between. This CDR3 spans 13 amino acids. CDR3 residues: CASSLSSYNEQFF. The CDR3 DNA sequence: TGCGCCAGCAGCTTGTCTTCCTACAATGAGCAGTTCTTC.